A selection of T cell receptor beta chains follows, all from one sample in a study of long-term antiretroviral therapy in people with HIV. Clones were sequenced by immunoSEQ multiplex PCR, and TCRdb holds only the in-frame ones, with some missing. Among 7,500 to 10,000 clones, over 75% were seen once, and the ten largest hold about a sixth. The sequences come from unsorted PBMCs, collected 0.7 years after starting antiretroviral therapy. These receptors were obtained from a man aged 35 to 55 with HIV. Both conserved end residues are part of each CDR3. The order of the fields is V gene, clone size, D gene, J gene, CDR3 length, CDR3 DNA, CDR3 protein. The D gene is left open where the match is weak. Rows give clone size only sometimes, using once, few, many, or a class for an expanded clone.

TRBV28	.	.	TRBJ2-7	12	TGTGCCAGCAGTTTCTGGGCGCGGGAGCAGTACTTC	CASSFWAREQYF
TRBV9	.	.	TRBJ2-7	16	TGTGCCAGCAGCCCCTTGCCTCATCCGGGGCCTCTCGAGCAGTACTTC	CASSPLPHPGPLEQYF
TRBV7-9	.	.	TRBJ2-1	15	TGTGCCAGCAGCTTAGCGGGGTCCGGAAACAATGAGCAGTTCTTC	CASSLAGSGNNEQFF
TRBV7-9	once	TRBD2	TRBJ2-7	13	TGTGCCAGCAGCTCAACTTGGGGGGGCGAGCAGTACTTC	CASSSTWGGEQYF
TRBV5-4	.	.	TRBJ2-7	16	TGTGCCAGCAGCCAAGATTTTGATAGCTTTGACGGCGAGCAGTACTTC	CASSQDFDSFDGEQYF
TRBV5-1	.	.	TRBJ2-1	15	TGCGCCAGCAGCTTGGTAGGGGGGGGTCACAATGAGCAGTTCTTC	CASSLVGGGHNEQFF
TRBV9	.	.	TRBJ1-2	10	TGTGCCAGCAGCGGAGGGACCCAACACTTC	CASSGGTQHF
TRBV18	.	.	TRBJ2-2	16	TGTGCCAGCTCACAAAATGGACAGAAAAGCACCGGGGAGCTGTTTTTT	CASSQNGQKSTGELFF
TRBV19	.	.	TRBJ1-1	17	TGTGCCAGTAGTATAGATCCCCAGGGGAGGATGAACACTGAAGCTTTCTTT	CASSIDPQGRMNTEAFF
TRBV27	.	TRBD1	TRBJ1-4	15	TGTGCCAGCAGCCCCCGAGGGGGCGGTAATGAAAAACTGTTTTTT	CASSPRGGGNEKLFF
TRBV18	.	TRBD1	TRBJ1-4	14	TGTGCCAGCTCGCCGGACAGGGTCGTTGAAAAACTGTTTTTT	CASSPDRVVEKLFF
TRBV11-3	medium-sized	.	TRBJ2-1	13	TGTGCCAGCAGCCGACCGGGATACAATGAGCAGTTCTTC	CASSRPGYNEQFF
TRBV18	.	TRBD2	TRBJ2-6	20	TGTGCCAGCTCACCTATGGGACTAGCGGGAGTAAGTTCTGGGGCCAACGTCCTGACTTTC	CASSPMGLAGVSSGANVLTF
TRBV30	.	TRBD2	TRBJ2-5	12	TGTGCCTGGAGTGAAAGGACTAGATGGCAGTACTTC	CAWSERTRWQYF
TRBV7-8	.	.	TRBJ2-7	13	TGTGCCAGCAGTTCCGGGATCTCGGGCGAGCAGTACTTC	CASSSGISGEQYF
TRBV29-1	.	.	TRBJ2-7	13	TGCAGCGCCGTTTATCAGGGGTTAAACGAGCAGTACTTC	CSAVYQGLNEQYF
TRBV18	.	TRBD1	TRBJ1-1	16	TGTGCCAGCTCATTGTGGACAGGGGGCATGGACACTGAAGCTTTCTTT	CASSLWTGGMDTEAFF
TRBV19	.	TRBD2	TRBJ2-2	16	TGTGCCAGTAGGGGACTAGCGGGAGGGCACACCGGGGAGCTGTTTTTT	CASRGLAGGHTGELFF
TRBV7-2	.	.	TRBJ2-7	14	TGTGCCAGCAGCCCGACGGGGGGCAGGGACGAGCAGTACTTC	CASSPTGGRDEQYF